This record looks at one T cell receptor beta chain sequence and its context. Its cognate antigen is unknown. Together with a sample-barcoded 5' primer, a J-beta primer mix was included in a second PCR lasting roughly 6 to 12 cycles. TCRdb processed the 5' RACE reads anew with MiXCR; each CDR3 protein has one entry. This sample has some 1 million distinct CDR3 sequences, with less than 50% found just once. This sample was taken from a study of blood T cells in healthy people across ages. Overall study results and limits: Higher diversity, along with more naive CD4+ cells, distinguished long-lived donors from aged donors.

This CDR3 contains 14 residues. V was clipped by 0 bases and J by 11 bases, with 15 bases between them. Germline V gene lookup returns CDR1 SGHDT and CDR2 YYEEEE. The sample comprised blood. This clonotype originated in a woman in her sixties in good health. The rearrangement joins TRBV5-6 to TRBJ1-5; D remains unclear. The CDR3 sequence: CASSLGVEGGSQHF. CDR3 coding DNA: TGTGCCAGCAGCTTGGGGGTAGAGGGTGGGTCCCAGCATTTT. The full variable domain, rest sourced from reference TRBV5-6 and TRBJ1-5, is DAGVTQSPTHLIKTRGQQVTLRCSPKSGHDTVSWYQQALGQGPQFIFQYYEEEERQRGNFPDRFSGHQFPNYSSELNVNALLLGDSALYLCASSLGVEGGSQHFGDGTRLSIL.